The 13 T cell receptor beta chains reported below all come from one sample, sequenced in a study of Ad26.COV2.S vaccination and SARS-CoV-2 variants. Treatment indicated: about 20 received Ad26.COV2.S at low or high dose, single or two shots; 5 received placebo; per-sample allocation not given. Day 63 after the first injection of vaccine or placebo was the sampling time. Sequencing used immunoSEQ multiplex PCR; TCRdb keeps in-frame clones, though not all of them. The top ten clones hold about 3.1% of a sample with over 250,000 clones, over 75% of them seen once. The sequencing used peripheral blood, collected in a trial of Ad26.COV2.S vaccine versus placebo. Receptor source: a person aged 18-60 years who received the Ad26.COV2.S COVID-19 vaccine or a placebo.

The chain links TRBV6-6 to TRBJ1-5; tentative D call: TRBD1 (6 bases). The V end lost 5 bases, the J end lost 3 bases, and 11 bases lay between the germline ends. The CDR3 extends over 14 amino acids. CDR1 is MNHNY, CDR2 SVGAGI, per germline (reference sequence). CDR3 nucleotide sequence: TGTGCCAGCAGTCCCCCAGGGGTCAATCAGCCCCAGCATTTT. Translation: CASSPPGVNQPQHF.

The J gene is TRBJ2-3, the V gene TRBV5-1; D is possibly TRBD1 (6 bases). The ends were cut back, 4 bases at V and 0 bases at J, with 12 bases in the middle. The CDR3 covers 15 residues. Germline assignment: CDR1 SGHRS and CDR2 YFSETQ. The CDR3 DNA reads TGCGCCAGCAGCCCACTGGGGGCTAGCACAGATACGCAGTATTTT. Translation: CASSPLGASTDTQYF.

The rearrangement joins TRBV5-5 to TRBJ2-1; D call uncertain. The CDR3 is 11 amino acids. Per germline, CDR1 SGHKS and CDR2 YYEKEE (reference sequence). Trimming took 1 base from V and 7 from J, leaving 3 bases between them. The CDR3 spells CASSLYNEQFF. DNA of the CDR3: TGTGCCAGCAGCTTGTATAATGAGCAGTTCTTC.

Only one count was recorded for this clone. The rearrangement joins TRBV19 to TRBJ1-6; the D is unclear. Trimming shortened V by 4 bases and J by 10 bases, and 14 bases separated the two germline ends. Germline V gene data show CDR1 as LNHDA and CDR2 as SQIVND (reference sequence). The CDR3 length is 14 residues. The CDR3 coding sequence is TGTGCCAGTAGTACCTTCCGTCGCCCATCACCCCTCCACTTT. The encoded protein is CASSTFRRPSPLHF.

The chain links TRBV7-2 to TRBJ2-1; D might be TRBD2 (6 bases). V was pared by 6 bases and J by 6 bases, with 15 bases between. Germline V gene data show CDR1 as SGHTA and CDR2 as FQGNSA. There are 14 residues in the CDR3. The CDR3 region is CASSLSSGFNEQFF. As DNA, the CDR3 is TGTGCCAGCAGTCTTAGTAGCGGATTCAATGAGCAGTTCTTC.

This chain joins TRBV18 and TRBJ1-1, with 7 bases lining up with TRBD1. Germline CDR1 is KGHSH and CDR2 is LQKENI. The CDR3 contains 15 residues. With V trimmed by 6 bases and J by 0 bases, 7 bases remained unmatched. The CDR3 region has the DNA TGTGCCAGCTCGGGGGGACAGCTAATGAACACTGAAGCTTTCTTT. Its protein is CASSGGQLMNTEAFF. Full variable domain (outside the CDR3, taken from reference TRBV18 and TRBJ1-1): NAGVMQNPRHLVRRRGQEARLRCSPMKGHSHVYWYRQLPEEGLKFMVYLQKENIIDESGMPKERFSAEFPKEGPSILRIQQVVRGDSAAYFCASSGGQLMNTEAFFGQGTRLTVV.

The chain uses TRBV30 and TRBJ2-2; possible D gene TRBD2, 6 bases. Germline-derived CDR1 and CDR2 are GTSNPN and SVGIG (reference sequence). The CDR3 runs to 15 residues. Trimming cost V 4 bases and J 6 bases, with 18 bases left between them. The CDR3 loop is CAWTSERVAAGELFF. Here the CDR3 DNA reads TGTGCCTGGACCTCAGAGCGGGTAGCGGCCGGGGAGCTGTTTTTT. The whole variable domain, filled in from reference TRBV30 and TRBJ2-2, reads SQTIHQWPATLVQPVGSPLSLECTVEGTSNPNLYWYRQAAGRGLQLLFYSVGIGQISSEVPQNLSASRPQDRQFILSSKKLLLSDSGFYLCAWTSERVAAGELFFGEGSRLTVL.

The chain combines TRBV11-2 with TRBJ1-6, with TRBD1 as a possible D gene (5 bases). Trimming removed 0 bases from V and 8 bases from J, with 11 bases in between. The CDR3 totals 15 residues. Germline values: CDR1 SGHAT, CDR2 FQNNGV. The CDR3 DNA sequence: TGTGCCAGCAGCTTAGATTGGTTGGGGGATTCACCCCTCCACTTT. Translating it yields CASSLDWLGDSPLHF.

CDR3 coding DNA: TGTGCCACCAGCAGAGATACGCAGCCCCAGCATTTT. Its protein product is CATSRDTQPQHF. The chain employs TRBV15 and TRBJ1-5; D is uncertain. The germline V and J ends were trimmed by 0 bases and 7 bases, with 4 bases remaining between them. The CDR3 runs to 12 residues. Germline V lookup: CDR1 LNHNV, CDR2 YYDKDF (reference sequence). The whole variable domain, filled in from reference TRBV15 and TRBJ1-5, reads DAMVIQNPRYQVTQFGKPVTLSCSQTLNHNVMYWYQQKSSQAPKLLFHYYDKDFNNEADTPDNFQSRRPNTSFCFLDIRSPGLGDTAMYLCATSRDTQPQHFGDGTRLSIL.

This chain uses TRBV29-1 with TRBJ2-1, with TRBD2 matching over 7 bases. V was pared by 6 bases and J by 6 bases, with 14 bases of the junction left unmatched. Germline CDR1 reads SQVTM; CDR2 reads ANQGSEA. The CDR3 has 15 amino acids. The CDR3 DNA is TGCAGCGTCAGCAAGGGACTAAGGGCAGCCAATGAGCAGTTCTTC. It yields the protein CSVSKGLRAANEQFF.

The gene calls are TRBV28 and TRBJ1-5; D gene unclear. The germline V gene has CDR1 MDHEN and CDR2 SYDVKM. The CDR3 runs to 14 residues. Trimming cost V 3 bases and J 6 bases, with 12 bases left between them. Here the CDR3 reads CASSFSGNGQPQHF. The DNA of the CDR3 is TGTGCCAGCAGTTTTAGTGGGAACGGTCAGCCCCAGCATTTT.

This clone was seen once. DNA for the CDR3: TGCGCCAGCAGACTGAATAATTCACCCCTCCACTTT. It is translated as CASRLNNSPLHF. The rearrangement uses TRBV5-1 and TRBJ1-6; D remains ambiguous. This CDR3 region has 12 residues. V was pared by 5 bases and J by 5 bases, with 5 bases between. Germline V gene sequence: CDR1 SGHRS, CDR2 YFSETQ.

This CDR3 is CASSRHAPFIRGQGSPLHF. The CDR3 nucleotides are TGTGCCAGCAGCCGACACGCCCCCTTTATCCGGGGCCAAGGGTCACCCCTCCACTTT. This chain uses TRBV16 with TRBJ1-6, with D possibly being TRBD1 (5 bases). The V gene's germline CDR1 is KGHSY and CDR2 FQNENV. Trimming removed 4 bases from V and 10 bases from J, with 29 bases in between. The CDR3 consists of 19 residues.